This TCR beta chain is from a study of blood T cell repertoires in COVID-19 (dated by TCRdb to 2020 to 2022). About the full investigation: Collaborator samples came from the United States, Italy and Spain and covered acute and convalescent phases of COVID-19. The material from the prospective study consisted of cDNA or gDNA derived from T cells, B-cell-depleted T cells, or PBMCs. The dataset comprised deeply sampled blood TCRbeta repertoires from subjects exposed to, actively infected with, or recovered from COVID-19. The repertoires were made available in a free public database intended to serve as a resource for research on the immune response to SARS-CoV-2. The samples were drawn from two sources: the first 160 participants of the ongoing ImmuneRACE study, and 1,254 subjects contributed by 6 global collaborators. Nearly every sample came with metadata listing a de-identified subject ID, COVID-19 status, age in years and sex. Where HLA class I and class II types were available, the types were taken from metadata supplied by the sample provider, not from assay-based typing.

TCRbeta CDR3 regions were amplified from genomic DNA using the immunoSEQ Assay, a bias-controlled multiplex PCR. In the original analysis: Nucleated cell counts per sample were estimated from amplification of reference gene primers within the assay. Sequence reads were collapsed and filtered to measure the absolute abundance of every unique TCRbeta CDR3 rearrangement. For each sample, productive Simpson clonality was calculated as the square root of Simpson's diversity index across productive rearrangements. Not all clones reach the TCRdb copy of this immuneACCESS table, which keeps in-frame sequences only. Checked studies attribute under half of the gap to unresolved V genes and leave the rest unexplained. V and J calls plus clone size are reproduced from that table; the DNA served to infer D and trimming. Here the sample has tens of thousands of clones; roughly 80% occur a single time. About 17% of the sample comes from the top ten.

CDR3 length: 16 amino acids, cysteine to phenylalanine. Of the read, only the CDR3 DNA is kept; its 48 bases are in frame from base 1. Per the germline V gene (reference sequence), LGHDT is the CDR1 and YNNKEL is the CDR2. Trimming removed 6 bases from V and 5 bases from J; the gene matches leave 9 bases unexplained. General findings and caveats noted by the study authors: Clinical and demographic metadata were provided uncurated, with the amount varying by source and participant.

A word on this clone: What this receptor recognizes is not known. The record has no base qualities; no much larger clone is one base away.

Collaborating institutions collected whole blood in K2EDTA tubes following their own protocols. For TCRbeta analysis, collaborators shipped samples in one of three forms: frozen whole blood, isolated PBMCs, or DNA extracted from either of those sample types. This receptor was identified in a woman at least 80 years old with active or convalescent COVID-19. The chain joins TRBV3-1 (or the pseudogene TRBV3-2) to TRBJ2-3; the junction holds 12 bases that match TRBD2. The sample comprised peripheral blood. Read as DNA, the sequence is TGTGCCAGCAGAGCCGAACTAGCGGGGGGTGGAGATACGCAGTATTTT. This yields the protein CASRAELAGGGDTQYF.